What follows is one T cell receptor beta chain and its context. Each case's diagnosis was confirmed by two pathologists on H&E. The source of the sample is a study of immune evolution from preneoplasia to lung adenocarcinoma. TCRdb keeps only in-frame clones here, not all; method: immunoSEQ multiplex PCR. This sample yields 2,000 to 2,500 clones, of which about four fifths are seen a single time; approximately 3.7% belongs to the top ten. The receptor's source is an older person with lung adenocarcinoma. Material: FFPE adjacent normal lung tissue.

This CDR3 reads CASSLLGGHEQYF. In DNA, the CDR3 is TGTGCCAGCAGCTTATTAGGGGGCCACGAGCAGTACTTC. The chain combines TRBV5-4 with TRBJ2-7, with 7 nucleotides matching TRBD1. The CDR3 length is 13 residues. Germline values: CDR1 SGHNT, CDR2 YYREEE (reference sequence). Trimming removed 2 bases from V and 5 bases from J; junction bases left unmatched: 4.